This T cell receptor beta chain emerged from a study of shared clonotypes between healthy human individuals. The study enrolled healthy HIV-negative adults without recent acute infections or vaccinations as donors. This clone was detected only a few times. Antigen: not known. At the deep level, the assay was run. Sorted subsets were amplified in replicate PCRs using around 200 ng DNA, tens of thousands of T cell genomes. Measured with immunoSEQ multiplex PCR; TCRdb has only the in-frame clones, and not every one. The sample has more than 400,000 clones, about 96% seen once. The CDR3 totals 12 residues. Germline V gene data show CDR1 as MNHNY and CDR2 as SVGAGI (reference sequence). V was trimmed by 6 bases and J by 7 bases, leaving 13 bases between them. Study-level findings and limits: Estimated clonotype richness was generally higher in naive than memory subsets.

The clonotype comes from a woman aged 25 to 39 in good health. The sequencing sample was made of naive CD4+ T cells sorted from blood. Subset denoted: CD45RA+ positively selected. The V gene is TRBV6-6, the J gene TRBJ2-7; no clear D. The CDR3 reads CASRDSLGEQYF. The DNA for the CDR3 is TGTGCCAGCAGAGACTCGCTGGGGGAGCAGTACTTC.